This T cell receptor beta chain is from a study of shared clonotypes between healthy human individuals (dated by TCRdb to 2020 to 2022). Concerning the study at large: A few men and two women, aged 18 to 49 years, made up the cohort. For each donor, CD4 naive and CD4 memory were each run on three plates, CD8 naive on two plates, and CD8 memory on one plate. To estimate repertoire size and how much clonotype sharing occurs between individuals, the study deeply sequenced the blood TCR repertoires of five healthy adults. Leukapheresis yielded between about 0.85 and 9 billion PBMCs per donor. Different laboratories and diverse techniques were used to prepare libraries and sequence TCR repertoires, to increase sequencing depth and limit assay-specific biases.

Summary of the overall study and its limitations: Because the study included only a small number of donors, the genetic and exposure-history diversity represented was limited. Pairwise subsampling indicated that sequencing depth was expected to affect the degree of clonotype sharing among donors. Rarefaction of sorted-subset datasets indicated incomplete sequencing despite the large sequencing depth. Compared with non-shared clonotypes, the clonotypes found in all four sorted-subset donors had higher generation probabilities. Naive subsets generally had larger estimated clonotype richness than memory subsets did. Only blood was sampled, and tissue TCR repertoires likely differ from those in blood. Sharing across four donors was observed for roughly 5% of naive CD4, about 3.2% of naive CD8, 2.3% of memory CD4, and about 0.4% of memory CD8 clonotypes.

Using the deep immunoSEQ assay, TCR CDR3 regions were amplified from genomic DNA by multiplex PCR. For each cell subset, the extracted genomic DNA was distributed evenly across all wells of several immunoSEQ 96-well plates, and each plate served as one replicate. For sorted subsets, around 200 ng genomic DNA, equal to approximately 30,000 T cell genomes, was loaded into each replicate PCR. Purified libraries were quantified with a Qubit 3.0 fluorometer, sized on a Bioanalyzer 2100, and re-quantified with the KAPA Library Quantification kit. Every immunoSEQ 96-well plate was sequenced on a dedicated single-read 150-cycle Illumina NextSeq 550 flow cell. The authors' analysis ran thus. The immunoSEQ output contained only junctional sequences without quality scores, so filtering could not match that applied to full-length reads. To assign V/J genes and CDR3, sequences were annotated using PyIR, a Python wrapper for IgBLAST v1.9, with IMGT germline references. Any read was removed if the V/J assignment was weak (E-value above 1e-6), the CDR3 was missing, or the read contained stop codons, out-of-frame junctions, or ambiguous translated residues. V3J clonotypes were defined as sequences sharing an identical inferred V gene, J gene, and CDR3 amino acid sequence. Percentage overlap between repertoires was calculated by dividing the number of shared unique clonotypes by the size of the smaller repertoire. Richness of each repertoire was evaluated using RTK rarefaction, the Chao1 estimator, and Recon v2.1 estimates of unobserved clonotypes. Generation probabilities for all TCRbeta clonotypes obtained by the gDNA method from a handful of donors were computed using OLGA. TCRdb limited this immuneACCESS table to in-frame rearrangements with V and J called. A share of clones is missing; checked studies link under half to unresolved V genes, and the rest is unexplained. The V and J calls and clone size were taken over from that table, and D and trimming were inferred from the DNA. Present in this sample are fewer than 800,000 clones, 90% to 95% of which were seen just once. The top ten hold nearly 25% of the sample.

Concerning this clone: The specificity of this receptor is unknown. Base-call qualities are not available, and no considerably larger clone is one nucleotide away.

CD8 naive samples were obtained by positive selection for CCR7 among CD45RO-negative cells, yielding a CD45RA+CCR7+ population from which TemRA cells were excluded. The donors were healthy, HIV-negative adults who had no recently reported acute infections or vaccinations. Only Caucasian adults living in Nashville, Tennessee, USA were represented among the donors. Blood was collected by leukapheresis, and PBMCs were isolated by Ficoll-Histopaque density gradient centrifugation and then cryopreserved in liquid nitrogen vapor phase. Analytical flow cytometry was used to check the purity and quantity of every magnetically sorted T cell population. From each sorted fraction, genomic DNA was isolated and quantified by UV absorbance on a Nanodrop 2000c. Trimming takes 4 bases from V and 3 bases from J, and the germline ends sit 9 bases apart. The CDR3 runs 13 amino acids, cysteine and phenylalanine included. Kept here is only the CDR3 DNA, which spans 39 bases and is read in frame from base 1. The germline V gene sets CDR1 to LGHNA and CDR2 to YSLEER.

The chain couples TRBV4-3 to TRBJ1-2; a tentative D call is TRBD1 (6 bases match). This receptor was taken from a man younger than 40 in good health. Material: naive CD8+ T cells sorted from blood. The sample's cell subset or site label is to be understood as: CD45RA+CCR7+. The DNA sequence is TGCGCCAGCAGCCGAGGGGGTTACTATGGCTACACCTTC. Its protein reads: CASSRGGYYGYTF.